Below, 15 T cell receptor beta chains from the same sample are listed, as sequenced in a study of T cell repertoires in cytomegalovirus infection. TCRdb recomputed calls from the reads with MiXCR, one row per CDR3 protein. The sample holds some 700,000 distinct CDR3 sequences, 35% to 45% seen once. The sample was PBMCs. The origin of the receptors is a human donor in good health (CMV status not recorded). Some clones in this sample may be carry-over from other donors' samples.

In its sample, this clonotype was seen a few times. This chain uses TRBV2 with TRBJ1-2; D remains unclear. Trimming cost V 6 bases and J 5 bases, with 10 bases left between them. Germline CDR1 reads SNHLY; CDR2 reads FYNNEI. This CDR3 contains 12 residues. CDR3 sequence reads: CASREGAYGYTF. The CDR3 DNA sequence: TGTGCCAGCAGAGAGGGAGCATATGGCTACACCTTC.

The rearrangement links TRBV12-3 or TRBV12-4 to TRBJ1-2, with 10 nucleotides matching TRBD1. After removal of 5 bases from V and 10 bases from J, the junction contained 10 bases not matched to a gene. CDR3 length: 14 amino acids. CDR3 nucleotide sequence: TGTGCCAGCAGTCCCCGGGGGACAGGGGTGTCCTACACCTTC. Residues: CASSPRGTGVSYTF.

J is TRBJ1-2 and V is TRBV6-1, with 8 positions matching TRBD1. Trimming cost V 6 bases and J 2 bases; bases outside gene matches: 11. CDR1 and CDR2 from the germline V gene are MNHNS and SASEGT. The CDR3 has 16 amino acids. The CDR3 DNA reads as TGTGCCAGCAGCCAACTCATCGACAGGGGAAACTATGGCTACACCTTC. Its protein product is CASSQLIDRGNYGYTF.

CDR3 coding DNA: TGTGCCAGTAGTATCTATGGCGCTTATGGCTACACCTTC. Translated, it gives CASSIYGAYGYTF. The V and J genes are TRBV19 and TRBJ1-2; D gene uncertain. This CDR3 has 13 amino acids. Germline V gene data show CDR1 as LNHDA and CDR2 as SQIVND (reference sequence). V was pared by 3 bases and J by 5 bases, with 10 bases between. The full variable domain, rest sourced from reference TRBV19 and TRBJ1-2, is DGGITQSPKYLFRKEGQNVTLSCEQNLNHDAMYWYRQDPGQGLRLIYYSQIVNDFQKGDIAEGYSVSREKKESFPLTVTSAQKNPTAFYLCASSIYGAYGYTFGSGTRLTVV.

This clonotype occurred a few times. This rearrangement joins TRBV24-1 to TRBJ1-5; no reliable D call. The V end lost 12 bases, the J end lost 0 bases, and 14 bases lay between the germline ends. This CDR3 is built from 14 residues. Germline V gene data show CDR1 as KGHDR and CDR2 as SFDVKD. The CDR3 DNA follows: TGTGCCGGTGGGGTGGTACTTAGCAATCAGCCCCAGCATTTT. Its protein is CAGGVVLSNQPQHF.

This clonotype occurred many times. The V and J genes are TRBV7-2 and TRBJ1-4; 7 nucleotides align to TRBD1. After removal of 4 bases from V and 7 bases from J, the junction contained 12 bases not matched to a gene. Germline V gene sequence: CDR1 SGHTA, CDR2 FQGNSA. The CDR3 length is 16 residues. This CDR3 is CASSSSPGQRGEKLFF. The CDR3 nucleotides are TGTGCCAGCAGCTCAAGCCCGGGACAGAGAGGTGAAAAACTGTTTTTT.

This clonotype was detected a few times. The chain couples TRBV12-3 or TRBV12-4 to TRBJ2-7; 9 bases agree with TRBD2. This CDR3 is built from 15 residues. V dropped 2 bases and J dropped 2; count of bases not matched to a gene: 4. The CDR3 reads CASSLLGGGAYEQYF. The CDR3 DNA is TGTGCCAGCAGTTTACTAGGCGGGGGGGCCTACGAGCAGTACTTC.

This clonotype came up a few times. The chain has TRBV6-1 and TRBJ1-6; no firm D call. Germline values: CDR1 MNHNS, CDR2 SASEGT. V lost 7 bases, J lost 7 bases, and 17 bases lay in between. This CDR3 region has 15 residues. The CDR3 spells CASTRGWTQNSPLHF. The CDR3 DNA reads TGTGCCAGCACCCGAGGGTGGACCCAAAATTCACCCCTCCACTTT.

This chain joins TRBV20-1 and TRBJ2-5; 7 bases match TRBD1. This CDR3 spans 15 amino acids. The trim removed 0 bases at V and 3 bases at J, leaving 7 bases unmatched. CDR1 and CDR2 (germline): DFQATT, SNEGSKA (reference sequence). The CDR3 is CSARDLGRGKETQYF. The CDR3, as DNA: TGCAGTGCTAGAGATTTGGGCAGGGGGAAAGAGACCCAGTACTTC.

This clonotype has just one count. This chain joins TRBV20-1 and TRBJ1-1; possible D gene TRBD1, 5 bases. CDR3 length: 12 residues. Germline CDR1 is DFQATT and CDR2 is SNEGSKA (reference sequence). Trimming cost V 0 bases and J 6 bases, with 8 bases left between them. In nucleotides, the CDR3 is TGCAGTGCTAGAGATCGAGGGGCTGAAGCTTTCTTT. It codes for CSARDRGAEAFF.

V usage is TRBV19 and J usage is TRBJ1-1, with 8 bases fitting TRBD1. The CDR3 is 12 amino acids. Germline lookup yields CDR1 LNHDA and CDR2 SQIVND (reference sequence). V was clipped by 5 bases and J by 10 bases; unmatched bases: 6. The CDR3 DNA reads as TGTGCCAGTAGTGTCGACAGGGGAGTAGCTTTCTTT. Protein sequence: CASSVDRGVAFF.

CDR3 sequence: CASSQEVQSSNQPQHF. The CDR3 bases are TGCGCCAGCAGCCAAGAAGTCCAGAGTAGCAATCAGCCCCAGCATTTT. The chain is built from TRBV4-1 and TRBJ1-5, with D uncertain. This CDR3 spans 16 amino acids. V was pared by 0 bases and J by 0 bases, with 9 bases between. Per germline, CDR1 MGHRA and CDR2 YSYEKL.

This clonotype was seen once. This CDR3 fails to terminate in the conserved phenylalanine or tryptophan, so it likely reflects a read error. J is TRBJ2-7 and V is TRBV19; a weak D match, TRBD1 (6 bases). The V gene lost 5 bases and the J gene lost 3 bases, with 11 bases spanning the gap. Germline V gene sequence: CDR1 LNHDA, CDR2 SQIVND (reference sequence). The CDR3 is 13 amino acids. This chain's CDR3 is CASSSRGRYEQYL. CDR3 bases: TGTGCCAGTAGTTCCAGGGGACGCTACGAGCAGTACTTA.

With regard to this clonotype: A clone one base away is much larger, so this may be a read error. The CDR3 DNA reads as TGTGCCAGCAGCCTGGCCGCTGAATCTTTCTTT. Translated, it gives CASSLAAESFF. The chain has TRBV7-1 and TRBJ1-1; D unresolved. TRBV7-1 qualifies as an ORF whose function is uncertain. CDR3 length: 11 residues.

In this sample, this clonotype turned up many times. The rearrangement links TRBV10-3 to TRBJ1-5, with D hard to call. Trimming took 5 bases from V and 3 from J, leaving 5 bases between them. Germline CDR1 and CDR2: ENHRY and SYGVKD. This CDR3 is built from 12 residues. CDR3 coding DNA: TGTGCCATCAGTCCCAACAATCAGCCCCAGCATTTT. Its translation: CAISPNNQPQHF.